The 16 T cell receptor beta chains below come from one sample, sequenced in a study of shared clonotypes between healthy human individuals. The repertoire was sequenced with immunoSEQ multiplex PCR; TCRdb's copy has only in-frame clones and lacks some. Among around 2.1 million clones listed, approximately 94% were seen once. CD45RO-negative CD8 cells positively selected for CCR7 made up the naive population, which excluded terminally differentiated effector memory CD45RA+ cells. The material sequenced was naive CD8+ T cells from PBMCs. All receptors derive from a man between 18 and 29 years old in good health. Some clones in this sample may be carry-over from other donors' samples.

The chain's CDR3 is CASSPPPRVYEQYF. CDR3 coding DNA: TGTGCCAGCTCACCACCGCCCAGAGTCTACGAGCAGTACTTC. The chain couples TRBV18 to TRBJ2-7; D not resolved. CDR3 length: 14 residues. The V end was cut by 0 bases, the J end by 3 bases, with 9 bases between. From germline, CDR1 is KGHSH and CDR2 LQKENI. The variable domain in full, with the rest retrieved from reference TRBV18 and TRBJ2-7, is NAGVMQNPRHLVRRRGQEARLRCSPMKGHSHVYWYRQLPEEGLKFMVYLQKENIIDESGMPKERFSAEFPKEGPSILRIQQVVRGDSAAYFCASSPPPRVYEQYFGPGTRLTVT.

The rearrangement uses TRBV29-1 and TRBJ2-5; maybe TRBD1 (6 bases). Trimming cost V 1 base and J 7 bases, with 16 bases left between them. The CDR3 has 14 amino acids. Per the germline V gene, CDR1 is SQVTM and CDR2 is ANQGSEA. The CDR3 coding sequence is TGCAGCGTTGAAGGTAGTACAGGGATAGGGACCCAGTACTTC. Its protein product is CSVEGSTGIGTQYF.

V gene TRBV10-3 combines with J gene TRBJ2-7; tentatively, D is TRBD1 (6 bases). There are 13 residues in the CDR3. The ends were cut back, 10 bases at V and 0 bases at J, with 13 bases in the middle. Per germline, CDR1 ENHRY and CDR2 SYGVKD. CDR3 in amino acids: CATGDIDSYEQYF. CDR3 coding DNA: TGTGCCACAGGGGATATCGACTCCTACGAGCAGTACTTC.

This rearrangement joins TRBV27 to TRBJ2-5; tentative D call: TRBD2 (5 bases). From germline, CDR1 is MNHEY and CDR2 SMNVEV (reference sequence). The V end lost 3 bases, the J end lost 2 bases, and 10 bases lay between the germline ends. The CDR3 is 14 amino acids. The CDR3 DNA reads TGTGCCAGCAGTTTGCACGGAGGACAAGAGACCCAGTACTTC. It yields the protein CASSLHGGQETQYF.

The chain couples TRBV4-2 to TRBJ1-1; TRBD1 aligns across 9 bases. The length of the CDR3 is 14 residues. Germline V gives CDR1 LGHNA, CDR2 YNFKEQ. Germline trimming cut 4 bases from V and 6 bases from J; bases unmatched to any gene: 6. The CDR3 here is CASSPRDRASEAFF. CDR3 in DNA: TGTGCCAGCAGCCCCAGGGACAGGGCATCTGAAGCTTTCTTT.

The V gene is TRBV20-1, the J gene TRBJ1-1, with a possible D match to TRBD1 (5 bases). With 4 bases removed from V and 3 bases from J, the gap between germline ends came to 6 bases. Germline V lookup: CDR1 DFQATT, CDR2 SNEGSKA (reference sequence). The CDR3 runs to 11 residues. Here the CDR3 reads CSAMGDTEAFF. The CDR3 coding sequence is TGCAGTGCTATGGGGGACACTGAAGCTTTCTTT.

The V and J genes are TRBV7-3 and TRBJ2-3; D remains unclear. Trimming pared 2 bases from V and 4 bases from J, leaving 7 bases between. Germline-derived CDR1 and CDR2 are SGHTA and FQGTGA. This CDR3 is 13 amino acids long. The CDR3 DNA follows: TGTGCCAGCAGCTTAGGCATTCCAGATACGCAGTATTTT. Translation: CASSLGIPDTQYF.

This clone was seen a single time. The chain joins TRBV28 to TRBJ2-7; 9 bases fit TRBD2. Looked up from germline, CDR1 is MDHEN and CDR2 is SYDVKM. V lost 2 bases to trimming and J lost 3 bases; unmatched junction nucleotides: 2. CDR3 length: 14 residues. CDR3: CASSLLAGYYEQYF. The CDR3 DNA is TGTGCCAGCAGTTTACTAGCGGGGTACTACGAGCAGTACTTC.

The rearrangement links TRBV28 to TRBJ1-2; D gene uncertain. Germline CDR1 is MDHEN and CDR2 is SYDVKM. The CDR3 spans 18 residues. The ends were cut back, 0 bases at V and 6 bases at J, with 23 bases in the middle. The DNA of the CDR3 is TGTGCCAGCAGTTTATGGGGCCTATTAGAAATTATAGACGATGGCTACACCTTC. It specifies CASSLWGLLEIIDDGYTF.

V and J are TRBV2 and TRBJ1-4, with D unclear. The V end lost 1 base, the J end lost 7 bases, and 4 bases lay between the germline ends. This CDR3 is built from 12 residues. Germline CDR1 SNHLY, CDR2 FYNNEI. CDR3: CASSEEGEKLFF. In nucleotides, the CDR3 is TGTGCCAGCAGTGAAGAGGGTGAAAAACTGTTTTTT.

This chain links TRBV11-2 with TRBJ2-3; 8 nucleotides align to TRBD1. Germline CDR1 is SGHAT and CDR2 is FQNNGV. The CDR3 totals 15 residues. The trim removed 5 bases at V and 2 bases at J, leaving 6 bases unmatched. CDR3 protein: CASSHAGGNTDTQYF. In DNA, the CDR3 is TGTGCCAGCAGCCATGCAGGGGGCAACACAGATACGCAGTATTTT.

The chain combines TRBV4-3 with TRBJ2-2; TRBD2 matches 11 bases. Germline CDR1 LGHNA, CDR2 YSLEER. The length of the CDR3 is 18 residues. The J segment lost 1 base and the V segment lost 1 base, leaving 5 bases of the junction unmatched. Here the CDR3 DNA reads TGCGCCAGCAGCCAAGCTCGGACTAGCGGGTTGAACACCGGGGAGCTGTTTTTT. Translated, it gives CASSQARTSGLNTGELFF.

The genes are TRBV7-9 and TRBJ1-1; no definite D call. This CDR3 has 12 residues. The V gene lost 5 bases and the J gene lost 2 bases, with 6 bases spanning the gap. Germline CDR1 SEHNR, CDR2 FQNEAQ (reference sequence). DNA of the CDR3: TGTGCCAGCAGCGAGTCAAACACTGAAGCTTTCTTT. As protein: CASSESNTEAFF.

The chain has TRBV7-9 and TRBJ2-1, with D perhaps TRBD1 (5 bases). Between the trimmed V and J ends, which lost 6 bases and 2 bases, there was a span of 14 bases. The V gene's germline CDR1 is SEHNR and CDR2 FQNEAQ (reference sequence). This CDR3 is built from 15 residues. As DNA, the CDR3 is TGTGCCAGCAGGTTTGGGGCAAACCCCTACAATGAGCAGTTCTTC. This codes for CASRFGANPYNEQFF.

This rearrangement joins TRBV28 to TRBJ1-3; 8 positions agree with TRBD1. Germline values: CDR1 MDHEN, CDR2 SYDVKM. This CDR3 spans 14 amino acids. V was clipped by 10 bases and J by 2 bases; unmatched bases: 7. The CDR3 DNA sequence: TGTGCCATTTACAGGGGGTTCGCTGGAAACACCATATATTTT. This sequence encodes CAIYRGFAGNTIYF.

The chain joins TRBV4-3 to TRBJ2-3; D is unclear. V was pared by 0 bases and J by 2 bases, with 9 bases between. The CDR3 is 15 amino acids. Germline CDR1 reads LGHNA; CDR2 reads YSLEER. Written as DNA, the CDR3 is TGCGCCAGCAGCCAAGAGCGGATACACACAGATACGCAGTATTTT. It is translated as CASSQERIHTDTQYF.